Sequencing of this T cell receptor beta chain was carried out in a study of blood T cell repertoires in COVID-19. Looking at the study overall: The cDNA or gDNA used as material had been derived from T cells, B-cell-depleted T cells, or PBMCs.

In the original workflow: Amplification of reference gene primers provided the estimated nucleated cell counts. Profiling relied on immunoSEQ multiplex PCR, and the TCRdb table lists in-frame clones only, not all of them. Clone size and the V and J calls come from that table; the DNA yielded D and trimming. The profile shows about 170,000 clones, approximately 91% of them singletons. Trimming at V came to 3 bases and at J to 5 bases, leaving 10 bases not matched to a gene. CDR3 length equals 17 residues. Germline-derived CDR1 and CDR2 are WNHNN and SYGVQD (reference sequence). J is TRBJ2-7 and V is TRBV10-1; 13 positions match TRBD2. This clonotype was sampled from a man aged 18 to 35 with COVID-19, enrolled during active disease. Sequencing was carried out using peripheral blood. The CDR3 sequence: CASSDHPGLAGVHEQYF. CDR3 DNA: TGCGCCAGCAGTGACCACCCCGGACTAGCGGGAGTCCACGAGCAGTACTTC.